This TCR beta chain was captured by sequencing in a study of T cell responses to AZD1222 COVID-19 vaccine. V was trimmed by 0 bases and J by 0 bases, leaving 16 bases between them. In germline, CDR1 is SGHNT, CDR2 YYREEE (reference sequence). The CDR3 loop spans 17 amino acids. Profiling relied on immunoSEQ multiplex PCR, and the TCRdb table lists in-frame clones only, not all of them. The table includes some 130,000 clones, around 89% detected once. This chain links TRBV5-4 with TRBJ2-7; D possibly matches TRBD1 or TRBD2 (5 bases each). The receptor's source is an adult who received the AZD1222 COVID-19 vaccine. Sequencing was performed on peripheral blood, taken 28 days after the second AZD1222 dose. CDR3 sequence: CASSLGGWKGNSYEQYF. CDR3 DNA sequence: TGTGCCAGCAGCTTGGGGGGGTGGAAAGGGAACTCCTACGAGCAGTACTTC.